Sequencing of this T cell receptor (beta chain) was carried out in a study of beta chain features in type 1 diabetes. Study results and caveats: Researchers report that Type 1 diabetes patients had moderately but significantly shorter TCRB CDR3s across all four CD4+ subsets.

The V gene lost 0 bases and the J gene lost 8 bases, with 7 bases spanning the gap. There are 13 residues in the CDR3. Per germline, CDR1 LNHNV and CDR2 YYDKDF (reference sequence). This clone showed up just a few times. Its antigen remains unknown. The entirety of the isolated RNA underwent reverse transcription, so expressed TCRB transcripts were sequenced. Libraries were prepared by immunoSEQ multiplex PCR; TCRdb keeps only in-frame clonotypes and omits some of them. The profile shows hundreds of thousands of clones, more than 12% of them singletons. The source is a man between 18 and 35 years old with type 1 diabetes. The J gene is TRBJ2-2, the V gene TRBV15; D is ambiguous. The sample taken for sequencing was naive CD4+ T cells from blood. The CDR3 sequence is CATSRDGWGELFF. As DNA, the CDR3 is TGTGCCACCAGCAGAGATGGGTGGGGGGAGCTGTTTTTT.